The rows below give T cell receptor beta chains drawn from one sample of a study of T cells in Graves' hyperthyroidism and ophthalmopathy. TCRdb called the multiplex PCR reads again in MiXCR, with one record for every CDR3 protein. The sample yields around 300,000 distinct CDR3 sequences, about an eighth seen once. Sequencing input: blood. The receptors come from a middle-aged woman with Graves' hyperthyroidism. CDR3s include the opening cysteine and the closing phenylalanine or tryptophan. D genes are given only for firm matches. Only part of the rows carry a size: once, few, many, or a class if the clone is expanded.

clone size,J gene,D gene,V gene,CDR3 protein,CDR3 DNA
.,TRBJ2-5,.,TRBV5-1,CASSTYGTAKETQYF,TGCGCCAGCAGCACCTACGGGACGGCCAAAGAGACCCAGTACTTC
.,TRBJ2-1,TRBD2,TRBV11-2,CASSLDLLAGELGEQFF,TGTGCCAGCAGCTTAGATCTCCTAGCGGGAGAGTTGGGTGAGCAGTTCTTC
many,TRBJ2-2,.,TRBV7-3,CASSFSNTGELFF,TGTGCCAGCAGCTTCTCGAACACCGGGGAGCTGTTTTTT
many,TRBJ1-2,.,TRBV2,CASSVASGEGYTF,TGTGCCAGCAGTGTCGCGTCCGGAGAGGGCTACACCTTC
.,TRBJ2-1,.,TRBV27,CASSLSSEPSYNEQFF,TGTGCCAGCAGTTTATCGAGTGAACCATCCTACAATGAGCAGTTCTTC
many,TRBJ1-5,.,TRBV29-1,CSVETASNQPQHF,TGCAGCGTTGAAACAGCGAGCAATCAGCCCCAGCATTTT
.,TRBJ2-5,.,TRBV20-1,CSARDVGSGDVYF,TGCAGTGCTAGAGATGTAGGTAGCGGCGATGTTTACTTC
many,TRBJ2-3,TRBD2,TRBV6-5,CASSYSRAGVTDTQYF,TGTGCCAGCAGTTACTCGAGGGCGGGAGTTACAGATACGCAGTATTTT
many,TRBJ2-3,.,TRBV6-1,CASDARDTQYF,TGTGCCAGCGACGCGAGGGATACGCAGTATTTT
.,TRBJ1-1,.,TRBV20-1,CSASPGRDTEAFF,TGCAGTGCTAGCCCAGGAAGGGACACTGAAGCTTTCTTT
many,TRBJ1-6,TRBD1,TRBV6-1,CASSRDSLSSPLHF,TGTGCCAGCAGTAGGGACAGCTTGAGCTCACCCCTCCACTTT
few,TRBJ2-3,.,TRBV9,CASSVELRPEAGTQYF,TGTGCCAGCAGCGTAGAACTTAGACCGGAGGCGGGTACGCAGTATTTT
many,TRBJ2-7,.,TRBV6-5,CASSYVGEQYF,TGTGCCAGCAGTTACGTCGGCGAGCAGTACTTC
many,TRBJ1-2,.,TRBV7-8,CASSSRTAYGYTF,TGTGCCAGCAGCTCCCGGACAGCGTATGGCTACACCTTC
many,TRBJ2-7,.,TRBV6-1,CASSESAPKQYF,TGTGCCAGCAGTGAGTCAGCGCCGAAGCAGTACTTC
many,TRBJ1-6,.,TRBV2,CASRGARARGLHF,TGTGCCAGCAGGGGGGCGAGGGCCCGAGGCCTCCACTTT
many,TRBJ2-7,.,TRBV12-5,CASGFGIESPYEQYF,TGTGCTAGTGGTTTTGGCATCGAAAGCCCCTACGAGCAGTACTTC
.,TRBJ1-4,.,TRBV5-5,CASSQGLPGEKLFF,TGTGCCAGCAGCCAGGGACTCCCTGGGGAAAAACTGTTTTTT
few,TRBJ1-6,.,TRBV20-1,CSAHGPTGLSYNSPLHF,TGCAGTGCGCACGGACCGACAGGCCTCTCCTATAATTCACCCCTCCACTTT
.,TRBJ2-7,TRBD1,TRBV30,CACLPGQIKQYF,TGTGCCTGTCTTCCGGGACAGATAAAGCAGTACTTC
many,TRBJ2-7,.,TRBV7-2,CASSARVGSYEQYF,TGTGCCAGCAGCGCCCGCGTGGGCTCCTACGAGCAGTACTTC
many,TRBJ1-1,TRBD1,TRBV19,CASSISGTGVGTEAFF,TGTGCCAGTAGTATCAGTGGGACAGGGGTTGGGACTGAAGCTTTCTTT
few,TRBJ2-1,TRBD1,TRBV7-4,CASSTGQGLVEQFF,TGTGCCAGCAGCACAGGACAGGGTCTAGTTGAGCAGTTCTTC
many,TRBJ1-1,.,TRBV3-1,CASSPEGGRTEAFF,TGTGCCAGCAGCCCGGAAGGGGGTCGGACTGAAGCTTTCTTT
many,TRBJ2-3,TRBD2,TRBV11-2,CASRAGPTTDTQYF,TGTGCCAGCAGAGCGGGACCCACCACAGATACGCAGTATTTT
many,TRBJ1-2,.,TRBV3-1,CASSPTPSAAYGYTF,TGTGCCAGCAGCCCGACACCGTCGGCGGCATATGGCTACACCTTC
.,TRBJ2-2,.,TRBV6-1,CASSVHNTGELFF,TGTGCCAGCAGTGTGCACAACACCGGGGAGCTGTTTTTT
many,TRBJ2-4,.,TRBV12-3/TRBV12-4,CASSLLAKNIQYF,TGTGCCAGCAGTCTACTAGCCAAAAACATTCAGTACTTC
many,TRBJ1-2,TRBD1,TRBV29-1,CSVGQGANYGYTF,TGCAGCGTCGGACAGGGGGCAAACTATGGCTACACCTTC
many,TRBJ1-1,.,TRBV15,CATSRGAVNTEAFF,TGTGCCACCAGCAGAGGGGCAGTGAACACTGAAGCTTTCTTT
.,TRBJ2-2,.,TRBV27,CASSLRGDVVTGELFF,TGTGCCAGCAGTTTAAGGGGGGACGTTGTCACCGGGGAGCTGTTTTTT
many,TRBJ1-1,.,TRBV5-1,CASSPRQASDTEAFF,TGCGCCAGCAGCCCCAGACAGGCCTCGGACACTGAAGCTTTCTTT
many,TRBJ2-2,TRBD2,TRBV11-1,CASSAASGRAATGELFF,TGTGCCAGCAGCGCGGCTAGCGGGAGGGCGGCCACCGGGGAGCTGTTTTTT